The T cell receptor beta chain under discussion was sequenced for a study of shared clonotypes between healthy human individuals. Germline CDR1 reads GTSNPN; CDR2 reads SVGIG (reference sequence). The CDR3 is made up of 13 amino acids. V lost 0 bases to trimming and J lost 6 bases, with 12 bases between them. Generated by immunoSEQ multiplex PCR, the TCRdb table keeps only in-frame clones and is missing some. The sample lists under 2,000,000 clones, approximately 94% occurring once. Naive CD8 isolation took CD45RO-negative cells positively selected for CCR7 and excluded terminally differentiated effector memory CD45RA+ cells.

This TCR was recovered from a man aged 18 to 30 in good health. Sequencing input: naive CD8+ T cells sorted from blood. The rearrangement joins TRBV30 to TRBJ2-7; the D gene is possibly TRBD2 (7 bases). CDR3 protein: CAWSVGGAVEQYF. CDR3 coding DNA: TGTGCCTGGAGTGTAGGGGGGGCGGTCGAGCAGTACTTC.